This entry concerns a single T cell receptor beta chain. As yet, its antigen is unknown. The data originate from a study of shared clonotypes between healthy human individuals. Study-level background: Donor ages ranged 18 to 49 years: a couple of women, a few men. Each donor's CD8 memory used one plate, CD8 naive two, each CD4 subset three.

Trimming cost V 10 bases and J 2 bases; bases outside gene matches: 7. The germline CDR1 and CDR2 sequences are ENHRY and SYGVKD. The CDR3 consists of 15 residues. CD4+ cell separation produced CD45RA+ naive and CD45RA-negative memory subsets. Points from the study as a whole: When compared with the clonotypes that were shared by all four sorted-subset donors, the non-shared clonotypes turned out to have lower generation probabilities.

Assay: immunoSEQ multiplex PCR; the TCRdb copy retains only in-frame clones and omits some. The table includes 2 million to 3 million clones, 80% to 95% detected once. The chain uses TRBV10-3 and TRBJ2-6; 8 nucleotides align to TRBD1. The receptor was derived from a man younger than 35 in good health. Some clones in this sample may be carry-over from other donors' samples. Material for sequencing was naive CD4+ T cells from PBMCs. Subset noted: CD45RA+ positively selected. The chain's CDR3 is CATLDRATGANVLTF. Written as DNA, the CDR3 is TGTGCCACCTTGGACAGGGCTACTGGGGCCAACGTCCTGACTTTC.